This T cell receptor (beta chain) was profiled in a study of shared clonotypes between healthy human individuals. Study conclusions and caveats: Between a handful of donors, naive CD4 clonotypes were shared at a level of roughly 5.5%. On the whole, naive subsets had larger estimated richness than memory subsets had. Some clonotypes were shared by all four sorted-subset donors, while others were not shared. The non-shared ones had lower generation probabilities than the shared ones.

With respect to this clone: The antigen is not known. An end of the junction does not agree with germline; a read error may underlie this.

TCRdb keeps only in-frame clones here, not all; method: immunoSEQ multiplex PCR. Here the sample spans a few million clones, around 90% being singletons. Donors were healthy HIV-negative adults without recent acute infections or vaccinations. CDR1 and CDR2 (germline): GTSNPN, SVGIG (reference sequence). The CDR3 extends over 16 amino acids. This sequence joins TRBV30 and TRBJ1-2; 7 bases fit TRBD1. The sequenced material came from naive CD4+ T cells from PBMCs. Subset noted: CD45RA+ positively selected. This sequence was found in a man aged 18 to 29 in good health. Some clones in this sample may be carry-over from other donors' samples. Here the CDR3 DNA reads TGTGCCTGGAACCGGCCGGGACAGACGTTCTTGGGGGGGGCTGTCTTC. It specifies CAWNRPGQTFLGGAVF. Variable domain in full (rest from reference TRBV30 and TRBJ1-2): SQTIHQWPATLVQPVGSPLSLECTVEGTSNPNLYWYRQAAGRGLQLLFYSVGIGQISSEVPQNLSASRPQDRQFILSSKKLLLSDSGFYLCAWNRPGQTFLGGAVFGSGTRLTVV.